The 18 T cell receptor beta chains below all came from one sample that was sequenced in a study of beta chain features in type 1 diabetes. These receptors have no known antigen. TCRB transcripts that were expressed got sequenced, as all of the isolated RNA had been reverse transcribed. Sequencing used immunoSEQ multiplex PCR; TCRdb keeps in-frame clones, though not all of them. Of tens of thousands of clones listed, almost 50% are singletons. Study outcomes and limitations: When Type 1 diabetes patients were examined, their TCRB CDR3s proved moderately but significantly shorter in all four CD4+ subsets.

The sequenced sample consisted of central memory CD4+ T cells from blood. Receptor source: a man aged 25-40 years with type 1 diabetes.

The chain combines TRBV19 with TRBJ2-1, with 10 bases fitting TRBD1. The germline CDR1 and CDR2 sequences are LNHDA and SQIVND (reference sequence). V lost 10 bases, J lost 5 bases, and 8 bases stayed unmatched. The CDR3 is 14 amino acids. Written as DNA, the CDR3 is TGTGCCACGGCGCCGGGACAGGGGAACAATGAGCAGTTCTTC. Amino acid sequence: CATAPGQGNNEQFF.

This clone has just one count. The chain recombines TRBV2 with TRBJ2-1; D is unresolved. Between the trimmed V and J ends, which lost 6 bases and 7 bases, there was a span of 16 bases. This CDR3 comprises 14 residues. Germline CDR1 reads SNHLY; CDR2 reads FYNNEI. The CDR3 DNA reads as TGTGCCAGCAGCTTGCGACGCGGATTGAATGAGCAGTTCTTC. It is translated as CASSLRRGLNEQFF.

This chain uses TRBV6-5 with TRBJ2-3, with 10 bases that match TRBD2. The germline gives CDR1 MNHEY, CDR2 SVGAGI. CDR3 length: 16 amino acids. V was pared by 0 bases and J by 1 base, with 1 base of the junction left unmatched. The CDR3 DNA reads TGTGCCAGCAGTTACTCGAGCGGGGGGGGCACAGATACGCAGTATTTT. Translating it yields CASSYSSGGGTDTQYF.

The chain links TRBV4-1 to TRBJ2-7; 7 bases map to TRBD1. CDR1 MGHRA and CDR2 YSYEKL come from the germline V gene. This CDR3 spans 15 amino acids. The trim removed 4 bases at V and 3 bases at J, leaving 9 bases unmatched. The CDR3 nucleotides read TGCGCCAGCAGCCGCCAGGGACAGACATTCTACGAGCAGTACTTC. Protein sequence: CASSRQGQTFYEQYF.

This clone has more than one count but fewer than ten. The rearrangement links TRBV2 to TRBJ1-1; no clear D. The CDR3 is 10 amino acids. V shed 8 bases and J shed 2 bases, with 3 bases lying between them. CDR1 SNHLY and CDR2 FYNNEI come from the germline V gene. Here the CDR3 DNA reads TGTGCCAGCGGCAACACTGAAGCTTTCTTT. It yields the protein CASGNTEAFF.

This clone appeared a few times. V usage is TRBV6-5 and J usage is TRBJ1-6; D uncertain. This CDR3 spans 13 amino acids. Germline CDR1 and CDR2: MNHEY and SVGAGI. Trimming cost V 7 bases and J 5 bases, with 9 bases left between them. CDR3 bases: TGTGCCAGCACGGCGGGGAATAATTCACCCCTCCACTTT. This sequence encodes CASTAGNNSPLHF.

The chain recombines TRBV5-1 with TRBJ2-1; 12 bases are a match to TRBD1. With 4 bases clipped from V and 7 bases from J, the junction kept 9 bases outside the gene matches. The V gene's germline CDR1 is SGHRS and CDR2 YFSETQ. CDR3 size: 16 residues. The CDR3 loop is CASSPGTGGTRNEQFF. The DNA of the CDR3 is TGCGCCAGCAGCCCCGGGACAGGGGGCACGCGGAATGAGCAGTTCTTC.

The J gene is TRBJ2-7, the V gene TRBV5-4; TRBD2 matches at 11 bases. V was clipped by 4 bases and J by 0 bases; unmatched bases: 3. Germline V gene lookup returns CDR1 SGHNT and CDR2 YYREEE (reference sequence). The CDR3 has 15 residues. The CDR3 region is CASSQTSGSSYEQYF. CDR3 in DNA: TGTGCCAGCAGCCAAACTAGCGGGAGCTCCTACGAGCAGTACTTC. The whole variable domain, filled in from reference TRBV5-4 and TRBJ2-7, reads ETGVTQSPTHLIKTRGQQVTLRCSSQSGHNTVSWYQQALGQGPQFIFQYYREEENGRGNFPPRFSGLQFPNYSSELNVNALELDDSALYLCASSQTSGSSYEQYFGPGTRLTVT.

The chain joins TRBV21-1 to TRBJ2-3; the table's D gene call, TRBD1, was not cross checked with the DNA. TRBV21-1 represents a pseudogene. The CDR3 is 15 residues long. The CDR3 loop reads CASSNGDRGADTQYF. CDR3 in DNA: TGTGCCAGCAGCAACGGGGACAGGGGAGCAGATACGCAGTATTTT.

V is TRBV19 and J is TRBJ1-2; unclear D gene. The V gene lost 0 bases and the J gene lost 7 bases, with 12 bases spanning the gap. Germline CDR1 and CDR2: LNHDA and SQIVND (reference sequence). The CDR3 spans 14 residues. The chain's CDR3 is CASSIERGRGGYTF. CDR3 sequence (DNA): TGTGCCAGTAGTATAGAACGAGGGCGGGGTGGCTACACCTTC.

The chain links TRBV19 to TRBJ1-1; D gene unclear. The V gene lost 3 bases and the J gene lost 1 base, with 12 bases spanning the gap. The CDR3 totals 15 residues. Germline V CDR1 and CDR2: LNHDA, SQIVND (reference sequence). The chain's CDR3 is CASSINWQSNTEAFF. Written as DNA, the CDR3 is TGTGCCAGTAGTATTAATTGGCAGTCGAACACTGAAGCTTTCTTT. Together with reference TRBV19 and TRBJ1-1, the CDR3 gives the full variable domain: DGGITQSPKYLFRKEGQNVTLSCEQNLNHDAMYWYRQDPGQGLRLIYYSQIVNDFQKGDIAEGYSVSREKKESFPLTVTSAQKNPTAFYLCASSINWQSNTEAFFGQGTRLTVV.

A single count supports this clone. J is TRBJ1-1 and V is TRBV6-5, with TRBD1 matching 8 bases. Unmatched junction bases numbered 7, after V lost 5 bases and J lost 5 bases. This CDR3 is 14 amino acids long. Germline CDR1 is MNHEY and CDR2 is SVGAGI. CDR3 loop: CASSDGRGRTEAFF. The CDR3 DNA sequence: TGTGCCAGCAGTGATGGCAGGGGGCGAACTGAAGCTTTCTTT.

The rearrangement joins TRBV5-1 to TRBJ2-3; 12 bases align to TRBD2. The CDR3 contains 17 residues. The J segment lost 3 bases and the V segment lost 0 bases, leaving 5 bases of the junction unmatched. Germline loops: CDR1 SGHRS, CDR2 YFSETQ. DNA for the CDR3: TGCGCCAGCAGCTTGGGACTAGCGGGAGCTGGTACAGATACGCAGTATTTT. This codes for CASSLGLAGAGTDTQYF.

The genes are TRBV7-9 and TRBJ1-1; TRBD1 might be the D (5 bases). CDR3 length equals 14 residues. Trimming left V 5 bases short and J 3 bases short, with 13 bases between. Germline V CDR1 and CDR2: SEHNR, FQNEAQ (reference sequence). CDR3 sequence: CASSPTLGDTEAFF. The CDR3 region has the DNA TGTGCCAGCAGCCCCACCCTAGGGGACACTGAAGCTTTCTTT.

The V gene is TRBV25-1, the J gene TRBJ2-3, with a tentative D call TRBD2 (6 bases). Germline lookup yields CDR1 MGHDK and CDR2 SYGVNS. CDR3 length: 14 amino acids. V was clipped by 6 bases and J by 1 base, with 11 bases between them. Here the CDR3 DNA reads TGTGCCAGCAGGCGGCGGGACGGCACAGATACGCAGTATTTT. It is translated as CASRRRDGTDTQYF.

The chain combines TRBV6-6 with TRBJ1-5, with 8 bases lining up with TRBD1. The CDR3 loop spans 13 amino acids. The germline CDR1 and CDR2 sequences are MNHNY and SVGAGI (reference sequence). Trimming at V came to 7 bases and at J to 8 bases, leaving 7 bases not matched to a gene. The CDR3 sequence is CASNQGAREPQHF. The CDR3 nucleotides are TGTGCCAGCAACCAGGGGGCGCGGGAGCCCCAGCATTTT.

This clone was detected only a few times. The chain employs TRBV10-3 and TRBJ2-7; 9 bases agree with TRBD1. With 10 bases clipped from V and 4 bases from J, the junction kept 5 bases outside the gene matches. The CDR3 is 12 amino acids. CDR1 and CDR2 from the germline V gene are ENHRY and SYGVKD. This CDR3 reads CATRTGEYEQYF. The CDR3, as DNA: TGTGCCACCCGGACAGGGGAATACGAGCAGTACTTC.

This clone showed up just once. The sample holds other DNA sequences that translate to the same CDR3. This rearrangement joins TRBV5-8 to TRBJ1-2; D is possibly TRBD1 (5 bases). The V gene lost 2 bases and the J gene lost 4 bases, with 12 bases spanning the gap. Germline V gene lookup returns CDR1 SGHTS and CDR2 YDEGEE. The CDR3 runs to 14 residues. The CDR3 loop is CASSFSQGGYGYTF. The CDR3 DNA sequence: TGTGCCAGCAGCTTCTCCCAGGGCGGCTATGGCTACACCTTC. Full variable domain (missing parts from reference TRBV5-8 and TRBJ1-2): EAGVTQSPTHLIKTRGQQATLRCSPISGHTSVYWYQQALGLGLQFLLWYDEGEERNRGNFPPRFSGRQFPNYSSELNVNALELEDSALYLCASSFSQGGYGYTFGSGTRLTVV.